This entry concerns a single T cell receptor beta chain. This clone was found once. The clone's antigen remains unknown. Base-call qualities are not available, and no considerably larger clone is one nucleotide away. From the cysteine up to the phenylalanine, the CDR3 has a length of 14 residues. The retained sequence is limited to the CDR3, 42 bases, with the frame set at the first base. A distance of 15 bases separates the germline ends of V and J, which lose 5 bases and 8 bases respectively. Based on the germline V gene, the CDR1 and CDR2 sequences are SGHVS and FQNEAQ. What this sample's time point label stands for: sample from adult after SARS-CoV-2 infection, after symptom onset. A couple of convalescent COVID-19 patients, sampled after symptom onset from adults with prior SARS-CoV-2 infection, were also TCR-sequenced for comparison. The sample comes from a study of T cell responses to AZD1222 COVID-19 vaccine (TCRdb year 2021). About the study as a whole: TCR sequencing was performed for 230 to 250 trial participants, of whom some 200 were given two doses of AZD1222 and around 26 were given two doses of MenACWY control vaccine. Trial participants were enrolled into age subgroups of 18-55, 56-69 and 70-plus years, which contained about 150, 28 and 57 TCR-sequenced participants, respectively. What the work shows at the level of the full study, not this receptor alone: Conclusions about previously exposed vaccinees were limited because only six or seven AZD1222 recipients were SARS-CoV-2 seropositive at baseline. Participants were mostly white British, with more females than males. The authors suggested clonal diversity may have been underestimated. Spike-specific TCR breadth and depth rose significantly after two AZD1222 doses compared with day 0 and with MenACWY recipients. No day 14 peak-response samples were available, so repertoires were characterized only after the peak T cell response. Vaccine-associated CD4 TCRs spanned the whole spike protein, with dominant responses in regions 160-218 and 743-854. The 56-69-year group was small, and its depth increase did not reach significance, likely because of low power. Reportedly, almost half of the unique spike-specific TCRs recognized epitopes lying outside the regions that are mutated in the B.1.351 and B.1.1.7 variants.

The CDR3 regions of human TCRbeta chains were analyzed by immunosequencing. The paper's processing steps were these. TCRs in the repertoires were matched against a reference library of SARS-CoV-2-specific TCRs that had been generated with the MIRA antigen-specificity platform. Breadth was defined as the fraction of unique TCRs that were SARS-CoV-2-associated, and depth was defined as the fraction of total T cells that were SARS-CoV-2-associated. Using the MIRA data, each spike-specific TCR was mapped to the spike region that the TCR reacts to and placed in a CD4 or CD8 class. Log10-transformed breadth and depth values were compared by one-way ANOVA with Sidak's multiple comparisons tests. TCRdb's version of the immuneACCESS table is confined to in-frame rearrangements and falls short of the full clone set. An unresolved V gene accounts for under half of the shortfall where checked; the remainder is of unknown origin. V and J calls and clone size are given by that table; D and trimming were obtained from the DNA. For this sample there are about 150,000 clones; around nine tenths appear just once. Clones ranked in the top ten supply over 6% of the sample.

The V gene is TRBV7-8 and the J gene is TRBJ1-4; a tentative D match to TRBD1 spans 5 bases. The source was peripheral blood, collected after recovery from COVID-19. The source of this sequence is an adult who had recovered from COVID-19. The CDR3: CASSPDRQLEKLFF. In nucleotide form, the sequence is TGTGCCAGCAGCCCGGACCGACAGTTAGAAAAACTGTTTTTT.